This TCR beta chain is drawn from a study of cytomegalovirus exposure and HLA in healthy donors. Findings of the study overall: Many donors shared some public TCRs, even though most TCR sequences were rare. That first-cohort TCR clusters tended to co-occur in the roughly 130 validation repertoires was found in a later analysis.

A remark on this clone: What it binds is not known.

The table came from immunoSEQ multiplex PCR; TCRdb's copy has only in-frame clones and leaves some out. The repertoire holds 150,000 to 180,000 clones, with around 84% as singletons. V lost 3 bases, J lost 2 bases, and 7 bases lay in between. The CDR3 sequence is 13 residues long. Looked up from germline, CDR1 is KGHSH and CDR2 is LQKENI. The receptor was derived from a human donor in good health. The sequencing input was PBMCs. This rearrangement joins TRBV18 to TRBJ2-5; D call uncertain. CDR3 bases: TGTGCCAGCTCACCCCCCGCGCAAGAGACCCAGTACTTC. Translating it yields CASSPPAQETQYF.